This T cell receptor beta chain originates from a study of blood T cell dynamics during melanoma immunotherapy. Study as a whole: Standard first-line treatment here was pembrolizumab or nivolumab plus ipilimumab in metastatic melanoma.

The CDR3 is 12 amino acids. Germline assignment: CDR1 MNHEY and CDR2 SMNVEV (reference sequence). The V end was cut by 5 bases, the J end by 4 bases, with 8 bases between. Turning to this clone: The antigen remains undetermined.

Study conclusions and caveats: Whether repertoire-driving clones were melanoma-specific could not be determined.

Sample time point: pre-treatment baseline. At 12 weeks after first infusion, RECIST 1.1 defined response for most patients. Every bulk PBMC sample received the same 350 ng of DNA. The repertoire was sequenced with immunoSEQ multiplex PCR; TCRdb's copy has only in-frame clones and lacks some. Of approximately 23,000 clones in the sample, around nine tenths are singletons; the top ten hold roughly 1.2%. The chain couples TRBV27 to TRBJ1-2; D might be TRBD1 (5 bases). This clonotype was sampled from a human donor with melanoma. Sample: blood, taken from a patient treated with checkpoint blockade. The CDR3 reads CASSTGGYGYTF. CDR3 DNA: TGTGCCAGCAGTACCGGGGGCTATGGCTACACCTTC.